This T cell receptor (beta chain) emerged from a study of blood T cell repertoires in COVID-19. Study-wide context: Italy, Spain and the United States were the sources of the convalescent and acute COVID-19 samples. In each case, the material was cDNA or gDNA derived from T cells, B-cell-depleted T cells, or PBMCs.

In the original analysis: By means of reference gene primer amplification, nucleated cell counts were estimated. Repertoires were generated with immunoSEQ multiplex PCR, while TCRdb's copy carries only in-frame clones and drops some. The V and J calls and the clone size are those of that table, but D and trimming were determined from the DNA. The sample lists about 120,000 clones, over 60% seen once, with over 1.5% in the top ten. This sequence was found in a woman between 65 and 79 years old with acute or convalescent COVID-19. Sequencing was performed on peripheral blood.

The CDR3 DNA reads as TGTGCCAGCACGATAGGGGCCGAGCAGTACTTC. As protein: CASTIGAEQYF. This rearrangement joins TRBV2 to TRBJ2-7; D is perhaps TRBD1 (5 bases). Between the trimmed V and J ends, which lost 7 bases and 6 bases, there was a span of 10 bases. The CDR3 has 11 amino acids. Germline lookup yields CDR1 SNHLY and CDR2 FYNNEI.